These 13 T cell receptor beta chains were all obtained from the same sample, sequenced in a study of blood T cell repertoires in COVID-19. Clones were sequenced by immunoSEQ multiplex PCR, and TCRdb holds only the in-frame ones, with some missing. Of around 220,000 clones listed, 86% are singletons. The sequenced sample consisted of peripheral blood. The receptors here all came from a man aged 45-65 years with acute or convalescent COVID-19.

The chain couples TRBV5-6 to TRBJ2-1; 7 bases agree with TRBD2. Trimming at V came to 4 bases and at J to 6 bases, leaving 10 bases not matched to a gene. CDR3 size: 15 residues. The V gene's germline CDR1 is SGHDT and CDR2 YYEEEE. Here the CDR3 DNA reads TGTGCCAGCAGCCGTATTCGGGGGGTGACCAATGAGCAGTTCTTC. It is translated as CASSRIRGVTNEQFF.

The J gene is TRBJ1-5, the V gene TRBV12-3 or TRBV12-4; TRBD1 agrees at 8 bases. The CDR3 is made up of 13 amino acids. With 5 bases clipped from V and 5 bases from J, the junction kept 2 bases outside the gene matches. CDR3 sequence reads: CASSPQGDQPQHF. CDR3 DNA sequence: TGTGCCAGCAGTCCACAGGGGGATCAGCCCCAGCATTTT.

The V call is TRBV6-6, the J call TRBJ2-3; D not certain. Germline V gene lookup returns CDR1 MNHNY and CDR2 SVGAGI (reference sequence). The V end lost 7 bases, the J end lost 2 bases, and 10 bases lay between the germline ends. The CDR3 has 13 residues. The CDR3 here is CASKTGATDTQYF. DNA for the CDR3: TGTGCCAGCAAGACGGGTGCCACAGATACGCAGTATTTT.

This clone was picked up a small number of times. This chain connects TRBV11-2 to TRBJ2-1; D is unclear. Trimming cost V 2 bases and J 5 bases, with 22 bases left between them. This CDR3 is built from 18 residues. CDR1 and CDR2 from the germline V gene are SGHAT and FQNNGV. The CDR3: CASSLKMVNSPTNNEQFF. As DNA, the CDR3 is TGTGCCAGCAGCTTAAAAATGGTTAATAGCCCTACAAACAATGAGCAGTTCTTC.

The rearrangement joins TRBV15 to TRBJ2-2; 9 nucleotides match TRBD2. Germline CDR1 reads LNHNV; CDR2 reads YYDKDF (reference sequence). V dropped 0 bases and J dropped 2; count of bases not matched to a gene: 4. The CDR3 totals 17 residues. The CDR3 protein is CATSRDRLAVNTGELFF. CDR3 DNA: TGTGCCACCAGCAGAGACCGACTAGCGGTTAACACCGGGGAGCTGTTTTTT.

The V and J genes are TRBV7-2 and TRBJ2-7, with 7 bases aligning to TRBD2. The CDR3 extends over 13 amino acids. Germline loops: CDR1 SGHTA, CDR2 FQGNSA. The junction had 2 bases not matched to a gene; V was cut back by 3 bases and J by 3 bases. The chain's CDR3 is CASSFGDYYEQYF. The CDR3 nucleotides are TGTGCCAGCAGCTTCGGGGACTACTACGAGCAGTACTTC.

The chain is built from TRBV5-1 and TRBJ2-7, with TRBD2 matching 7 bases. CDR3 length: 18 residues. Unmatched junction bases numbered 18, after V lost 4 bases and J lost 2 bases. CDR1 and CDR2 (germline): SGHRS, YFSETQ. The chain's CDR3 is CASSLRISGTINAYEQYF. The DNA for the CDR3 is TGCGCCAGCAGCCTGCGAATATCCGGGACTATCAACGCCTACGAGCAGTACTTC.

V gene TRBV27 combines with J gene TRBJ1-5, with a weak D call TRBD1 (5 bases). Germline lookup yields CDR1 MNHEY and CDR2 SMNVEV (reference sequence). The V gene lost 2 bases and the J gene lost 6 bases, with 14 bases spanning the gap. This CDR3 spans 15 amino acids. CDR3 loop: CASSLSRASGQPQHF. CDR3 nucleotides: TGTGCCAGCAGTTTAAGCAGGGCCTCGGGTCAGCCCCAGCATTTT.

This clone came up a few times. The J gene is TRBJ1-2, the V gene TRBV7-3; 10 nucleotides align to TRBD1. Per the germline V gene, CDR1 is SGHTA and CDR2 is FQGTGA. The CDR3 spans 13 residues. Trimming cost V 8 bases and J 7 bases; bases outside gene matches: 7. In DNA form, the CDR3 reads TGTGCCAGCTCGACAGGGGGCAACGGTGGCTACACCTTC. Its protein product is CASSTGGNGGYTF.

The chain employs TRBV13 and TRBJ2-7, with D perhaps matching TRBD1 (6 bases). Trimming removed 3 bases at V and 0 bases at J, with 6 bases between. Looked up from germline, CDR1 is PRHDT and CDR2 is FYEKMQ (reference sequence). The CDR3 extends over 13 amino acids. The CDR3 is CASSLGASYEQYF. DNA for the CDR3: TGTGCCAGCAGCTTGGGGGCCTCCTACGAGCAGTACTTC. Looking up the rest from reference TRBV13 and TRBJ2-7 gives the full variable domain: AAGVIQSPRHLIKEKRETATLKCYPIPRHDTVYWYQQGPGQDPQFLISFYEKMQSDKGSIPDRFSAQQFSDYHSELNMSSLELGDSALYFCASSLGASYEQYFGPGTRLTVT.

The chain is built from TRBV29-1 and TRBJ2-1; 11 positions match TRBD2. Per the germline V gene, CDR1 is SQVTM and CDR2 is ANQGSEA. V dropped 7 bases and J dropped 7; count of bases not matched to a gene: 3. The CDR3 is 12 residues long. CDR3 in DNA: TGCAGCGGGCTAGCGGGGGGAAATGAGCAGTTCTTC. It is translated as CSGLAGGNEQFF.

The chain is built from TRBV5-6 and TRBJ1-6; TRBD1 agrees at 7 bases. This CDR3 is built from 14 residues. Germline-derived CDR1 and CDR2 are SGHDT and YYEEEE. Germline trimming cut 1 base from V and 7 bases from J; bases unmatched to any gene: 2. The CDR3 sequence: CASSLRGPNSPLHF. CDR3 DNA sequence: TGTGCCAGCAGCTTGAGGGGGCCGAATTCACCCCTCCACTTT.

The chain joins TRBV6-5 to TRBJ1-2; 8 bases fit TRBD1. The V segment lost 6 bases and the J segment 7 bases; nucleotides outside the gene matches: 4. CDR3 length: 12 amino acids. CDR1 is MNHEY and CDR2 is SVGAGI in the germline V gene. The CDR3 loop is CASSNDRGGYTF. Written as DNA, the CDR3 is TGTGCCAGCAGCAACGACAGGGGTGGCTACACCTTC.